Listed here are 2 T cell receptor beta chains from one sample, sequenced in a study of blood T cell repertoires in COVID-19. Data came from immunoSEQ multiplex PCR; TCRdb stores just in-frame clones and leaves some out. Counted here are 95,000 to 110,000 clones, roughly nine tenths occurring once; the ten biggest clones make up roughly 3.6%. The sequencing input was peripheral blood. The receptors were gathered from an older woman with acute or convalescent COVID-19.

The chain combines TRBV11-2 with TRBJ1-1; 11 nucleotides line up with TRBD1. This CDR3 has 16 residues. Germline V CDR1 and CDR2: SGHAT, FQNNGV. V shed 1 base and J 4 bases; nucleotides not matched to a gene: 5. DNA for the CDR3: TGTGCCAGCAGCTTAGGGGACAGGGGGTCGGGCACTGAAGCTTTCTTT. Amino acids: CASSLGDRGSGTEAFF.

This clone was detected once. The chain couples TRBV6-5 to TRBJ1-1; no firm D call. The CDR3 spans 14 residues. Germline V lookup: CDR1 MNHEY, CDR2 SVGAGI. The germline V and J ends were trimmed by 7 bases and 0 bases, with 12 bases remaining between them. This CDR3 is CASTPRYVNTEAFF. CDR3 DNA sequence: TGTGCCAGCACCCCACGGTACGTGAACACTGAAGCTTTCTTT.